The subject of this entry is one T cell receptor (beta chain). Its antigen is currently unknown. A clone one base away is much larger, so this may be a read error. The CDR3 has 16 amino acids. Germline V gives CDR1 KGHDR, CDR2 SFDVKD. The data were obtained in a study of Graves' ophthalmopathy and Graves' hyperthyroidism. The study, taken as a whole, reports: Blood also contained most of the expanded thyroid clonotypes above 0.001 frequency.

Aged 18 to 65, hyperthyroidism patients had been newly diagnosed, with under 2 months' duration. RNA transcripts were the template, and TCR beta CDR3 regions were amplified from them. RT-PCR was first run with HTBI primers, then multiplex PCR in a second round. Via MiXCR, TCRdb re-called the multiplex PCR reads, giving one row per CDR3 protein. The sample lists over a million distinct CDR3 sequences, approximately 35% occurring once. Sequences were obtained from peripheral blood or thyroid tissue (not recorded which). The clonotype originates from an adult man with Graves' hyperthyroidism. This chain uses TRBV24-1 with TRBJ2-7; 10 positions match TRBD1. The DNA for the CDR3 is TGTGCCACCAGTGGGGGGTCCCGGGACAGGGGCTACAAGCAGTACTTC. It codes for CATSGGSRDRGYKQYF.